The 25 T cell receptor beta chains listed next were all sequenced from one sample in a study of blood T cells in healthy people across ages (dated by TCRdb to 2014 to 2015). The receptor library was made with 5' RACE. The data were produced on an Illumina HiSeq 2500. A second PCR of roughly 7 to 11 cycles was performed with a sample-barcoded 5' primer and a J-beta primer mix. TCRdb trimmed the raw reads at Q25, called clones with MiXCR and kept productive beta chains. Under each unique CDR3 protein, matching rows form one entry showing the most common genes and DNA. The sample yields approximately 850,000 distinct CDR3 sequences; nearly 60% were counted once. The top ten clones comprise approximately 20% of the sample. What was sequenced was blood. These receptor sequences come from a man younger than 45 in good health.

As for this clonotype: This sequence may be a read error, since a much larger clone differs from it by one base. The chain links TRBV15 to TRBJ2-7, with 10 bases identical to TRBD2. The germline V gene encodes CDR1 LNHNV and CDR2 YYDKDF (reference sequence). The CDR3 is 15 amino acids. The CDR3 spells CAASRESGGAYEQYF. The CDR3 DNA sequence: TGTGCCGCCAGCAGAGAAAGCGGGGGGGCCTACGAGCAGTACTTC.

In this sample, this clonotype turned up once. This sequence joins TRBV3-1 and TRBJ2-4, with 8 bases aligning to TRBD2. Germline V CDR1 and CDR2: LGHDT, YNNKEL (reference sequence). The V and J ends lost 0 bases and 13 bases, in that order; junction bases with no gene match: 14. The CDR3 contains 16 residues. The CDR3 region is CASSQDLGTSPGEQYF. DNA for the CDR3: TGTGCCAGCAGCCAAGATCTGGGGACTAGTCCGGGTGAGCAGTACTTC.

A few counts support this clonotype. The chain uses TRBV12-3 or TRBV12-4 and TRBJ2-5, with 12 bases aligning to TRBD2. The ends lost 6 bases at V and 4 bases at J; junction bases unmatched: 3. This CDR3 contains 14 residues. This chain's CDR3 is CASSSSGGVETQYF. CDR3 DNA: TGTGCCAGCAGCTCTAGCGGGGGGGTAGAGACCCAGTACTTC.

The chain employs TRBV4-1 and TRBJ1-5; a possible D gene is TRBD1 (5 bases). CDR1 is MGHRA, CDR2 YSYEKL, per germline. There are 15 residues in the CDR3. V lost 3 bases to trimming and J lost 6 bases, with 15 bases between them. Here the CDR3 reads CASSQYTGDGQPQHF. Here the CDR3 DNA reads TGCGCCAGCAGCCAGTATACAGGAGACGGTCAGCCCCAGCATTTT.

This clonotype occurred a few times. The chain has TRBV7-2 and TRBJ2-7; no reliable D call. Germline CDR1 and CDR2: SGHTA and FQGNSA. The CDR3 is 13 amino acids. Deletions cut 4 bases from V and 5 bases from J, with 12 bases between. This CDR3 reads CASSSTPGHEQYF. The CDR3 bases are TGTGCCAGCAGCTCGACTCCTGGGCACGAGCAGTACTTC.

V is TRBV18 and J is TRBJ1-2; TRBD1 aligns across 9 bases. V shed 1 base, J shed 8 bases, and the junction held 5 bases outside the gene matches. Germline V lookup: CDR1 KGHSH, CDR2 LQKENI. The CDR3 contains 14 residues. CDR3 sequence reads: CASSPRGQGEGYTF. Written as DNA, the CDR3 is TGTGCCAGCTCACCACGGGGACAGGGAGAAGGCTACACCTTC.

Notes on this clonotype: A junction end diverges from the germline sequence, so it may reflect a read error. The rearrangement joins TRBV19 to TRBJ2-1, with 14 bases that match TRBD2. The CDR3 loop spans 19 amino acids. Germline V lookup: CDR1 LNHDA, CDR2 SQIVND (reference sequence). The CDR3 protein is CSSSNGGLAGELLMNEQFF. CDR3 DNA sequence: TGTTCCAGTAGTAACGGGGGACTAGCGGGAGAACTCCTAATGAATGAGCAGTTCTTC. The whole variable domain, remainder taken from reference TRBV19 and TRBJ2-1, is DGGITQSPKYLFRKEGQNVTLSCEQNLNHDAMYWYRQDPGQGLRLIYYSQIVNDFQKGDIAEGYSVSREKKESFPLTVTSAQKNPTAFYLCSSSNGGLAGELLMNEQFFGPGTRLTVL.

V gene TRBV27 combines with J gene TRBJ2-1; D gene ambiguous. This CDR3 has 14 residues. V was cut by 9 bases and J by 0 bases, with 12 bases left in between. Germline V gives CDR1 MNHEY, CDR2 SMNVEV (reference sequence). Here the CDR3 reads CASLSVSSYNEQFF. The CDR3 DNA sequence: TGTGCCAGTTTATCGGTCAGCTCCTACAATGAGCAGTTCTTC.

This clonotype was observed a few times. The chain has TRBV25-1 and TRBJ2-4; a possible D gene is TRBD2 (5 bases). V was clipped by 4 bases and J by 4 bases, with 14 bases between them. This CDR3 is 15 amino acids long. The germline CDR1 and CDR2 sequences are MGHDK and SYGVNS. The CDR3 sequence is CASSGDPDWKNIQYF. In DNA form, the CDR3 reads TGTGCCAGCAGTGGCGACCCGGACTGGAAAAACATTCAGTACTTC.

J is TRBJ2-3 and V is TRBV7-2, with D possibly matching TRBD2 (6 bases). CDR1 is SGHTA and CDR2 is FQGNSA in the germline V gene. The CDR3 totals 14 residues. V gave up 6 bases and J gave up 7 bases, with 17 bases separating them. The CDR3 region is CASSGVGTLNTQYF. DNA of the CDR3: TGTGCCAGCAGTGGGGTCGGGACTCTGAATACGCAGTATTTT. The whole variable domain, filled in from reference TRBV7-2 and TRBJ2-3, reads GAGVSQSPSNKVTEKGKDVELRCDPISGHTALYWYRQSLGQGLEFLIYFQGNSAPDKSGLPSDRFSAERTGGSVSTLTIQRTQQEDSAVYLCASSGVGTLNTQYFGPGTRLTVL.

The J gene is TRBJ1-2, the V gene TRBV2, with D tentatively TRBD1 (5 bases). The V end was cut by 6 bases, the J end by 7 bases, with 21 bases between. Germline V gene sequence: CDR1 SNHLY, CDR2 FYNNEI. This CDR3 has 15 amino acids. The CDR3 spells CASSPLRGEIGGYTF. CDR3 in DNA: TGTGCCAGCAGCCCGCTTCGAGGGGAAATCGGTGGCTACACCTTC.

V and J are TRBV11-2 and TRBJ2-1; TRBD1 aligns across 9 bases. Germline values: CDR1 SGHAT, CDR2 FQNNGV. V was pared by 2 bases and J by 9 bases, with 8 bases of the junction left unmatched. The length of the CDR3 is 15 residues. CDR3 nucleotide sequence: TGTGCCAGCAGCTTATTACAGGGGGCGGTGGGTGAGCAGTTCTTC. Encoded protein: CASSLLQGAVGEQFF.

The gene calls are TRBV5-1 and TRBJ2-5, with TRBD2 identical over 10 bases. J gave up 5 bases and V 2 bases, and 15 bases lay outside the gene matches. The CDR3 is 18 amino acids. Germline lookup yields CDR1 SGHRS and CDR2 YFSETQ. Written as DNA, the CDR3 is TGCGCCAGCAGCTTCTCGAGACCTGGGACTAGCGCTGGTGAGACCCAGTACTTC. Protein product: CASSFSRPGTSAGETQYF. Filled out from reference TRBV5-1 and TRBJ2-5, the complete variable domain reads KAGVTQTPRYLIKTRGQQVTLSCSPISGHRSVSWYQQTPGQGLQFLFEYFSETQRNKGNFPGRFSGRQFSNSRSEMNVSTLELGDSALYLCASSFSRPGTSAGETQYFGPGTRLLVL.

The rearrangement uses TRBV20-1 and TRBJ2-5; perhaps TRBD2 as D (6 bases). Trimming stripped 3 bases from V and 6 bases from J, with 11 bases between. The CDR3 loop spans 12 amino acids. CDR1 is DFQATT, CDR2 SNEGSKA, per germline (reference sequence). CDR3 sequence: CSASGGRQTQYF. CDR3 coding DNA: TGCAGTGCTAGTGGAGGGAGACAGACCCAGTACTTC.

This chain connects TRBV20-1 to TRBJ2-7; maybe TRBD1 (6 bases). The closer fit of TRBJ2-5 to the DNA end suggests the J call may be wrong. Germline assignment: CDR1 DFQATT and CDR2 SNEGSKA (reference sequence). The CDR3 has 14 amino acids. The CDR3 reads CSARWGPGQETQYF. CDR3 coding DNA: TGCAGTGCTAGATGGGGGCCCGGGCAAGAGACCCAGTACTTC.

This clonotype has more than one count but fewer than ten. The chain combines TRBV29-1 with TRBJ1-2; 7 bases map to TRBD1. There are 14 residues in the CDR3. The germline V gene has CDR1 SQVTM and CDR2 ANQGSEA. V was pared by 4 bases and J by 7 bases, with 12 bases of the junction left unmatched. The CDR3 loop is CSVGQQQGLSGYTF. In nucleotides, the CDR3 is TGCAGCGTTGGACAGCAACAGGGGTTGAGTGGCTACACCTTC.

The chain is built from TRBV7-9 and TRBJ2-4, with D maybe TRBD2 (5 bases). The V end lost 5 bases, the J end lost 0 bases, and 14 bases lay between the germline ends. Germline V gene lookup returns CDR1 SEHNR and CDR2 FQNEAQ (reference sequence). CDR3 length: 16 residues. CDR3 sequence reads: CASSAPRELAKNIQYF. CDR3 nucleotide sequence: TGTGCCAGCAGCGCCCCCCGGGAACTAGCCAAAAACATTCAGTACTTC. The whole variable domain, filled in from reference TRBV7-9 and TRBJ2-4, reads DTGVSQNPRHKITKRGQNVTFRCDPISEHNRLYWYRQTLGQGPEFLTYFQNEAQLEKSRLLSDRFSAERPKGSFSTLEIQRTEQGDSAMYLCASSAPRELAKNIQYFGAGTRLSVL.

This chain connects TRBV29-1 to TRBJ1-2, with D possibly TRBD1 on 5 matching bases. Trimming took 4 bases from V and 0 from J, leaving 12 bases between them. CDR3 length: 14 residues. Per germline, CDR1 SQVTM and CDR2 ANQGSEA. CDR3 sequence: CSVVGGESNYGYTF. The CDR3 nucleotides read TGCAGCGTTGTGGGGGGTGAATCTAACTATGGCTACACCTTC.

This clonotype was seen repeatedly, ten times or more. As DNA, the CDR3 is TGTGCCAGCGGAGGTCAGGGACTAGAGCAGTTCTTC. This encodes CASGGQGLEQFF. This sequence joins TRBV2 and TRBJ2-1; 7 bases line up with TRBD2. The CDR3 consists of 12 residues. Trimming took 8 bases from V and 10 from J; bases not matched to a gene: 8. CDR1 is SNHLY and CDR2 is FYNNEI in the germline V gene.

This chain connects TRBV7-2 to TRBJ2-7; tentatively, D is TRBD2 (7 bases). CDR1 is SGHTA, CDR2 FQGNSA, per germline. This CDR3 contains 14 residues. V lost 5 bases and J 4 bases, leaving 15 bases between the germline ends. CDR3 sequence reads: CASSPGGSTYEQYF. CDR3 DNA sequence: TGTGCCAGCAGCCCGGGGGGCTCGACGTACGAGCAGTACTTC. The whole variable domain, filled in from reference TRBV7-2 and TRBJ2-7, reads GAGVSQSPSNKVTEKGKDVELRCDPISGHTALYWYRQSLGQGLEFLIYFQGNSAPDKSGLPSDRFSAERTGGSVSTLTIQRTQQEDSAVYLCASSPGGSTYEQYFGPGTRLTVT.

The V call is TRBV10-3, the J call TRBJ2-4; D is unresolved. The J call may not be correct, given that the DNA end is closer to TRBJ2-7. The CDR3 loop spans 14 amino acids. Germline CDR1 is ENHRY and CDR2 is SYGVKD. The CDR3, as DNA: TGTGCCATCAGTGAGTCCCGGTACTCCTACGAGCAGTACTTC. It translates to CAISESRYSYEQYF.

The gene calls are TRBV6-2 or TRBV6-3 and TRBJ2-1; 12 nucleotides align to TRBD2. Germline loops: CDR1 MNHEY, CDR2 SVGEGT. V shed 7 bases, J shed 15 bases, and the junction held 16 bases outside the gene matches. The CDR3 runs 15 residues. The CDR3 region is CASIAGTSGFESRFF. DNA of the CDR3: TGTGCCAGCATCGCCGGGACTAGCGGGTTCGAGAGTAGGTTCTTC.

This chain links TRBV21-1 with TRBJ2-5; the D call of TRBD2 is as the table states it, not checked on the DNA. TRBV21-1 is recorded as a pseudogene. The CDR3 is 15 residues long. CDR3 sequence reads: CASSTRGPPGETQYF. The CDR3 DNA follows: TGTGCCAGCAGCACACGGGGCCCTCCAGGGGAGACCCAGTACTTC.

This chain joins TRBV6-2 or TRBV6-3 and TRBJ2-5, with D unclear. CDR1 is MNHEY and CDR2 is SVGEGT in the germline V gene. V was shortened by 2 bases and J by 1 base, with 8 bases between the two germline ends. There are 14 residues in the CDR3. The CDR3 region has the DNA TGTGCCAGCAGTTACACATCCTTCCAAGAGACCCAGTACTTC. Its translation: CASSYTSFQETQYF.

The V gene is TRBV7-3, the J gene TRBJ2-3, with D uncertain. The germline V and J ends were trimmed by 8 bases and 8 bases, with 17 bases remaining between them. This CDR3 is built from 13 residues. CDR1 and CDR2 from the germline V gene are SGHTA and FQGTGA. CDR3 coding DNA: TGTGCCAGCTCCCGGGTCCAAAAGGGTACGCAGTATTTT. Protein product: CASSRVQKGTQYF. Variable domain in full (rest from reference TRBV7-3 and TRBJ2-3): GAGVSQTPSNKVTEKGKYVELRCDPISGHTALYWYRQSLGQGPEFLIYFQGTGAADDSGLPNDRFFAVRPEGSVSTLKIQRTERGDSAVYLCASSRVQKGTQYFGPGTRLTVL.